The present TCR beta chain was sequenced within a study of T cell responses to AZD1222 COVID-19 vaccine. Turning to the study itself: Samples with a second dose at about 4 or about 12 weeks were pooled together.

Study-wide results and limits: After the peak T cell response, and only then, were repertoires sampled. Distributed over spike, vaccine-associated CD4 TCRs predominated at 160-218 and 743-854. Baseline serology detected seropositivity in only a handful of AZD1222 recipients.

The protocol was immunoSEQ multiplex PCR, while the TCRdb copy is restricted to in-frame clones and leaves out a portion. The top ten hold around 1.6% of the sample, which has about 110,000 clones, about 88% seen once. A note on this clone: Its target is unknown.

The CDR3 is 15 residues long. The germline gives CDR1 SGHRS, CDR2 YFSETQ. Trimming shortened V by 4 bases and J by 1 base, and 15 bases separated the two germline ends. The sequencing here drew on peripheral blood, taken on day 0 of AZD1222 vaccination. The source of this sequence is an adult in good health. The chain joins TRBV5-1 to TRBJ2-7; D perhaps matches TRBD1 (6 bases). DNA for the CDR3: TGCGCCAGCAGCCCGGGACACTCAGATTCCTACGAGCAGTACTTC. Its translation: CASSPGHSDSYEQYF.